This TCR beta chain was observed in a study of regulatory T cells in long-lasting Graves disease. With iRepertoire HTBI primers and Arm-PCR of CDR3 regions, TCR beta libraries were built. Each CDR3 protein gets one entry after TCRdb re-called the multiplex PCR reads with MiXCR. This table holds roughly 530,000 distinct CDR3 sequences, roughly a sixth found once. This clonotype has ten or more counts. Time point specified: newly diagnosed GD, antithyroid drugs for less than 3 months. Following extraction of RNA from PBMCs, that RNA was used to make the TCR library. CDR3 length equals 14 residues. CDR1 is MGHDK and CDR2 is SYGVNS in the germline V gene. The trim removed 6 bases at V and 7 bases at J, leaving 9 bases unmatched. The sample also formed part of further work on T cells in Graves' hyperthyroidism and ophthalmopathy.

This TCR came from a woman aged 35-65 years with Graves disease. The chain combines TRBV25-1 with TRBJ2-7, with TRBD1 identical over 10 bases. The specimen was peripheral blood mononuclear cells (PBMCs), collected at new diagnosis, from a patient treated with antithyroid drugs. The chain's CDR3 is CASSGGQGVWEQYF. CDR3 nucleotides: TGTGCCAGCAGCGGCGGACAGGGGGTCTGGGAGCAGTACTTC.